A selection of T cell receptor beta chains follows, all from one sample in a study of shared clonotypes between healthy human individuals. Generated by immunoSEQ multiplex PCR, the TCRdb table keeps only in-frame clones and is missing some. There are 530,000 or so clones in the sample; about 75% occur only once, and about an eighth lies in the top ten. The sample taken for sequencing was PBMCs. These receptors all come from a woman aged 40 to 55 in good health. Some clones in this sample may be carry-over from other donors' samples. Both conserved end residues are trimmed from each CDR3. The size of a clone is reported for some rows only, either as once, few or many, or as a class for expanded clones.

v_gene	abundance	j_gene	CDR3aa
TRBV7-2	NA	TRBJ2-5	ASSLGLQETQY
TRBV5-1	NA	TRBJ2-3	ASSGTGVTDTQY
TRBV28	few	TRBJ1-1	ASSMPRVTEAF
TRBV5-1	NA	TRBJ2-2	ASSFGGNTGELF
TRBV14	NA	TRBJ1-1	ASSQDVGVRDTEAF
TRBV5-1	many	TRBJ2-1	ASSPRPSGQGGDEQF
TRBV18	NA	TRBJ2-7	ASSPGLHYEQY
TRBV6-5	NA	TRBJ2-1	ASRVTSSAPEQF
TRBV5-6	NA	TRBJ2-5	ASSLDQGQETQY
TRBV9	NA	TRBJ1-5	ASSPGQVSKPQH
TRBV5-1	NA	TRBJ1-4	ASRPPGPNEKLF
TRBV2	NA	TRBJ1-2	ASSNSGTRNGYT
TRBV4-2	NA	TRBJ1-6	ASSQGAGAANSPLH
TRBV30	NA	TRBJ1-1	AWGRSNTEAF
TRBV7-3	NA	TRBJ1-1	ASSTQQGGYTEAF
TRBV19	once	TRBJ2-7	ASSILQGRYYEQY
TRBV28	NA	TRBJ1-6	ASSFFGADSPLH
TRBV30	NA	TRBJ2-2	AWRTANTGELF
TRBV30	NA	TRBJ1-1	AWSVRGIAEAF
TRBV18	NA	TRBJ2-2	ASSPAAGTGELF
TRBV18	NA	TRBJ2-7	ASSPFREAYEQY
TRBV4-1	NA	TRBJ2-3	ASSQEGLAGDDTQY
TRBV7-2	NA	TRBJ2-7	ASSSLRTSGRFREQY
TRBV11-2	once	TRBJ2-7	ASSLEGFGGEQY
TRBV28	NA	TRBJ2-1	ASSFPQGGAYNEQF
TRBV19	NA	TRBJ1-5	ASARVEGNQPQH
TRBV29-1	NA	TRBJ2-5	SVQYQETQY
TRBV28	NA	TRBJ2-7	ASRTTGTYEQY
TRBV28	once	TRBJ2-3	ASSLLRGTDTQY
TRBV19	few	TRBJ2-1	ASSIVAGNDQF
TRBV5-8	NA	TRBJ1-5	ASSFSDGGGEQPQH
TRBV27	NA	TRBJ1-1	ASSQGRWMNTEAF
TRBV7-3	NA	TRBJ2-1	ASSLAGRGSYNEQF
TRBV4-1	NA	TRBJ2-5	ASSQGAAGGETQY
TRBV28	NA	TRBJ2-1	ASKTGGNYNEQF
TRBV7-9	few	TRBJ2-1	ASSFSSGQGGF
TRBV30	NA	TRBJ2-3	AWRARLGRLAVPGRGTDTQY
TRBV19	NA	TRBJ1-5	ASKELLANQPQH
TRBV18	NA	TRBJ2-1	ASSPRGRDEQF
TRBV29-1	NA	TRBJ2-3	SVADSTDTQY
TRBV21-1	NA	TRBJ2-1	ASSKALRTSGNYEQF
TRBV5-4	NA	TRBJ2-3	ASSFSRTSGKGVRDTQY
TRBV28	few	TRBJ2-2	ASALGGGRITGELF
TRBV7-9	NA	TRBJ2-7	ASSGGASTNSYEQY
TRBV5-5	NA	TRBJ1-1	ASRDAKGLTEAF
TRBV30	NA	TRBJ2-1	AWSWGVPNEQF
TRBV18	NA	TRBJ2-2	ASSPPGLANTGELF
TRBV6-5	NA	TRBJ1-4	ASSRQATNEKLF
TRBV5-1	NA	TRBJ1-1	ASSLAGGNTEAF
TRBV10-3	few	TRBJ2-5	AISEGLAGVETQY
TRBV1	NA	TRBJ2-1	TSSQVTSLRTMYNEQF
TRBV29-1	NA	TRBJ2-1	IGTSWHEQF
TRBV5-4	NA	TRBJ2-2	ASSLDTGELF
TRBV21-1	once	TRBJ2-3	AGSEYGRTDTQY